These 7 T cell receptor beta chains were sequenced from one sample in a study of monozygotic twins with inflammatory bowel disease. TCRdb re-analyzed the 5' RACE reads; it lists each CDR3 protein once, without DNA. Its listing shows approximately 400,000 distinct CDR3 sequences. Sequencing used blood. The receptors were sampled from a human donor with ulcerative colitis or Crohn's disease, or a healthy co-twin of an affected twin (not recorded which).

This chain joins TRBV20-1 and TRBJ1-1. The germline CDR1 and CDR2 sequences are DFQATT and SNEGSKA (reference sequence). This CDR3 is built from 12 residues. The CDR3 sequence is CSAREVNTEAFF.

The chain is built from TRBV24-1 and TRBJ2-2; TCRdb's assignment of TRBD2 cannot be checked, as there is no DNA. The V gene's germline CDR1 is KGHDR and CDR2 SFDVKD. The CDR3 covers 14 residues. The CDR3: CATSDTLAPGELFF.

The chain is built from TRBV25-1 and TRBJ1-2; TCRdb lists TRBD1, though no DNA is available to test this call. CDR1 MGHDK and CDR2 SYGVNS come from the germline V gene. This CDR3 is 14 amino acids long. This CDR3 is CASSPRGGDYGYTF.

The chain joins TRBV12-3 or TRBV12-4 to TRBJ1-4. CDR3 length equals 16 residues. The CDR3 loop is CASSLRQSLTMEKLFF.

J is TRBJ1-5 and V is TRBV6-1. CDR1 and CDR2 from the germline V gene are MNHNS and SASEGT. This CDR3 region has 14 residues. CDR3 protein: CAIRDSGVYQPQHF.

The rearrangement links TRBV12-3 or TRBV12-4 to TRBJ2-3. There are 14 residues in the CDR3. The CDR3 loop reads CASSFASSTDTQYF.

CDR3: CASSESFRRYYEQYF. The chain links TRBV2 to TRBJ2-7. The length of the CDR3 is 15 residues. Germline CDR1 and CDR2: SNHLY and FYNNEI.